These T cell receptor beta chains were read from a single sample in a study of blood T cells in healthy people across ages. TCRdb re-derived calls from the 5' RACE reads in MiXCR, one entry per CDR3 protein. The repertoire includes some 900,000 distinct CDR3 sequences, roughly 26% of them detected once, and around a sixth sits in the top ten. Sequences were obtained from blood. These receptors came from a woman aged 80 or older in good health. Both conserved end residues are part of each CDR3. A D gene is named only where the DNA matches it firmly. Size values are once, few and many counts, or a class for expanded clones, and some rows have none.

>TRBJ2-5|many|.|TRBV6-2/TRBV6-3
CASSYGLGSEETQYF
TGTGCCAGCAGTTACGGGTTAGGGTCAGAGGAGACCCAGTACTTC
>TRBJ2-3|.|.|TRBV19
CASSGPQPDTQYF
TGTGCCAGTAGCGGGCCACAACCAGATACGCAGTATTTT
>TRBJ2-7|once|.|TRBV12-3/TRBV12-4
CASSFERSYEQYF
TGTGCCAGCAGTTTCGAGAGGTCCTACGAGCAGTACTTC
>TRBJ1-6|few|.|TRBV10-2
CASSGSNNSPLHF
TGCGCCAGCAGTGGTTCTAATAATTCACCCCTCCACTTT
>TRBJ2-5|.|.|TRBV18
CASSTTSTGSETQYF
TGTGCCAGCTCAACAACATCGACGGGTAGCGAGACCCAGTACTTC
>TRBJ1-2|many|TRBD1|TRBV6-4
CASSVRTGALDGYTF
TGTGCCAGCAGTGTTCGTACAGGGGCCCTCGATGGCTACACCTTC
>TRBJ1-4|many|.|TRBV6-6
CASRGAATNEKLFF
TGTGCCAGCAGAGGAGCCGCAACTAATGAAAAACTGTTTTTT
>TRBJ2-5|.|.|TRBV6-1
CASRKATGKGRYNEQYF
TGTGCCAGCAGAAAGGCCACCGGGAAGGGGCGGTACAATGAGCAGTACTTC
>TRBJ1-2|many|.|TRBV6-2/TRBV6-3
CASSYTGTNYGYTF
TGTGCCAGCAGTTATACCGGGACTAACTATGGCTACACCTTC
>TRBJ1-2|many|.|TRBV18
CASSPQGTNYGYTF
TGTGCCAGCTCACCACAGGGGACTAACTATGGCTACACCTTC
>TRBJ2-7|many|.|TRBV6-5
CASSYSELGEQYF
TGTGCCAGCAGTTACTCGGAGTTAGGCGAGCAGTACTTC
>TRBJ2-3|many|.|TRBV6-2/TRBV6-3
CASSSGTLYQYF
TGTGCCAGCAGCTCCGGGACACTGTACCAGTATTTT
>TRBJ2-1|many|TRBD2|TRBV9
CASSVLTSGGVDEQFF
TGTGCCAGCAGCGTGTTAACTAGCGGGGGTGTCGATGAGCAGTTCTTC
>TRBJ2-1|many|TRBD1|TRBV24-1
CATRRGQGSREQFF
TGTGCCACCCGGCGAGGACAGGGATCCCGCGAGCAGTTCTTC
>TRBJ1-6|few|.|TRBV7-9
CASSLGGGTRGSPLHF
TGTGCCAGCAGCTTAGGGGGGGGGACACGTGGTTCACCCCTCCACTTT
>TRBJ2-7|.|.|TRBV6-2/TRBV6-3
CASSGTKSYNEQYF
TGTGCCAGCAGTGGGACAAAATCCTACAATGAGCAGTACTTC
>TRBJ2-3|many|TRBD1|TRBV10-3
CAISLFGTGEADTQYF
TGTGCCATCAGTTTGTTCGGGACAGGGGAGGCAGATACGCAGTATTTT
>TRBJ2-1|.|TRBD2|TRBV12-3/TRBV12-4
CASSPSGSGAYNEQFF
TGTGCCAGCAGCCCCTCCGGTAGCGGGGCCTACAATGAGCAGTTCTTC
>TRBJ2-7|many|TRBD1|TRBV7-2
CASRRSTGSSYEQYF
TGTGCCAGCAGGAGGTCGACAGGGAGCTCCTACGAGCAGTACTTC
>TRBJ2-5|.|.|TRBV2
CAGSENLGSRETQYF
TGTGCCGGCAGTGAAAATTTAGGCTCCCGGGAGACCCAGTACTTC
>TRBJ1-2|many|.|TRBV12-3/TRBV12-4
CASSPQRSGYTF
TGTGCCAGCTCCCCCCAGAGGAGTGGCTACACCTTC
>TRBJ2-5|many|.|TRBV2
CASGGRETQYF
TGTGCCAGCGGGGGAAGAGAGACCCAGTACTTC
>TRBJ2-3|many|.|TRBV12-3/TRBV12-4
CASSFAPHGGTDTQYF
TGTGCCAGCAGTTTCGCCCCCCATGGCGGCACAGATACGCAGTATTTT
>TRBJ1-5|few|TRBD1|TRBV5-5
CASSWGQGKQPQHF
TGTGCCAGCAGCTGGGGACAGGGTAAACAGCCCCAGCATTTT
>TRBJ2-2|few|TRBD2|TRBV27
CASSLLAGVNTGELFF
TGTGCCAGCAGTTTACTAGCGGGGGTAAACACCGGGGAGCTGTTTTTT
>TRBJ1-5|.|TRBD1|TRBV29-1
CSVLDRVGQPQHF
TGCAGCGTTCTGGACAGGGTAGGTCAGCCCCAGCATTTT
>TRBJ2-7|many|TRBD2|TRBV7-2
CASSLAPGTIYEQYF
TGTGCCAGCAGCTTAGCGCCGGGGACTATTTACGAGCAGTACTTC
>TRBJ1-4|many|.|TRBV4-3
CASSQDLGQGSEKLFF
TGCGCCAGCAGCCAAGATTTGGGCCAGGGAAGTGAAAAACTGTTTTTT
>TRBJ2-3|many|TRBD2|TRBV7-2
CASSPRTSGGVVDTQYF
TGTGCCAGCAGCCCGAGGACTAGCGGGGGGGTCGTGGATACGCAGTATTTT
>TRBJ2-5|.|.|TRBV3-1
CASSQDMSVGTQYF
TGTGCCAGCAGCCAAGACATGTCCGTAGGGACCCAGTACTTC
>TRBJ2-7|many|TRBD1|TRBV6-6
CASEFRAGGIYEQYF
TGTGCCAGCGAGTTCCGGGCAGGGGGAATCTACGAGCAGTACTTC
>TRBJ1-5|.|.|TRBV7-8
CASSQGRWRSDQPQHF
TGTGCCAGCAGCCAAGGGCGGTGGCGAAGCGATCAGCCCCAGCATTTT
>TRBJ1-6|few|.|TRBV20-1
CSARGPGRSPPHF
TGCAGTGCTAGAGGGCCAGGTCGTTCACCCCCCCACTTT
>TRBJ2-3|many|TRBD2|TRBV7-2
CASSPGLLAGVRDTQYF
TGTGCCAGCAGCCCGGGCTTGCTAGCGGGGGTAAGAGATACGCAGTATTTT
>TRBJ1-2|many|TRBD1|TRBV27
CASSLRRGPDYGYTF
TGTGCCAGCAGTTTAAGAAGGGGGCCTGACTATGGCTACACCTTC
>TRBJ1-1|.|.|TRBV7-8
CASSLVLVRGRGTEAFF
TGTGCCAGCAGCTTAGTCCTCGTCAGGGGACGGGGCACTGAAGCTTTCTTT
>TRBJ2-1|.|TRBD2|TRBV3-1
CASSRVLTSGDEQFF
TGTGCCAGCAGCCGAGTATTGACTAGCGGGGATGAGCAGTTCTTC
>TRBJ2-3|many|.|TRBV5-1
CASSLEGGNTDTQYF
TGCGCCAGCAGCTTGGAAGGCGGGAACACAGATACGCAGTATTTT
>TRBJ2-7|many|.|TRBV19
CASSPKAADQGTYEQYF
TGTGCCAGTAGTCCAAAGGCCGCAGATCAGGGGACCTACGAGCAGTACTTC
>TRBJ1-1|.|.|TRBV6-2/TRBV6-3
CATRQGLNTEAFF
TGTGCCACCCGGCAGGGACTGAACACTGAAGCTTTCTTT
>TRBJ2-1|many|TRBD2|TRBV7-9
CASSFPSGGAINEQFF
TGTGCCAGCAGCTTCCCTAGCGGGGGGGCGATAAATGAGCAGTTCTTC